This is a list of T cell receptor beta chains from one sample in a study of OX40 agonist ivuxolimab in advanced cancers. Using immunoSEQ multiplex PCR, the repertoire was profiled, and TCRdb retains in-frame clones only, with some absent. The sample shows tens of thousands of clones, approximately 89% of them seen only once. This sample comprised CD4+ or CD8+ T cells sorted from blood, obtained in a trial of the OX40 agonist ivuxolimab. These receptors originate from an adult with an advanced solid tumor such as melanoma, head and neck, liver or kidney cancer. The CDR3 runs from the conserved cysteine through the conserved F or W.

J gene	V gene	CDR3 protein
TRBJ2-2	TRBV7-8	CASSLLIATGYVAGELFF
TRBJ1-5	TRBV4-2	CASSQDSRVNQPQHF
TRBJ2-3	TRBV5-1	CASGKQDTDTQYF
TRBJ2-5	TRBV19	CATYNGRAGETQYF
TRBJ1-5	TRBV12-5	CASGLQLSNQPQHF
TRBJ1-1	TRBV7-9	CASTSLGGATEAFF
TRBJ2-1	TRBV5-1	CASSTAGQIGEEQFF
TRBJ1-1	TRBV18	CASSPLSWAGDRRGTEAFF
TRBJ2-1	TRBV5-1	CASSLVLEAYNEQFF
TRBJ2-1	TRBV11-2	CASSLQRANEQFF
TRBJ2-4	TRBV2	CASGVPKNIQYF
TRBJ1-2	TRBV2	CASSATGAYGYTF
TRBJ2-1	TRBV10-1	CASSSSLTYNEQFF
TRBJ2-1	TRBV18	CASSPPSGTTYNEQFF
TRBJ2-7	TRBV30	CAWSGLAGYEQYF
TRBJ2-1	TRBV28	CASSTVRAGLAGGLGRNEQFF
TRBJ2-7	TRBV30	CAWSVSGYEQYF
TRBJ2-7	TRBV30	CAWLRVNGYEQYF
TRBJ2-1	TRBV5-1	CASRGAGMNEQFF
TRBJ1-5	TRBV19	CASSTSPGQVNQPQHF
TRBJ2-7	TRBV9	CASSAPSGGEQYF
TRBJ2-3	TRBV28	CASSQSHSSHYTQYF
TRBJ2-2	TRBV5-4	CASSAAQTANTGELFF
TRBJ1-1	TRBV19	CASRTGQLNTEAFF
TRBJ2-7	TRBV5-4	CASSAGTGTYEQYF
TRBJ1-1	TRBV5-8	CASSSRQGAEAFF
TRBJ2-1	TRBV4-3	CASSQGVLAESSYNEQFF